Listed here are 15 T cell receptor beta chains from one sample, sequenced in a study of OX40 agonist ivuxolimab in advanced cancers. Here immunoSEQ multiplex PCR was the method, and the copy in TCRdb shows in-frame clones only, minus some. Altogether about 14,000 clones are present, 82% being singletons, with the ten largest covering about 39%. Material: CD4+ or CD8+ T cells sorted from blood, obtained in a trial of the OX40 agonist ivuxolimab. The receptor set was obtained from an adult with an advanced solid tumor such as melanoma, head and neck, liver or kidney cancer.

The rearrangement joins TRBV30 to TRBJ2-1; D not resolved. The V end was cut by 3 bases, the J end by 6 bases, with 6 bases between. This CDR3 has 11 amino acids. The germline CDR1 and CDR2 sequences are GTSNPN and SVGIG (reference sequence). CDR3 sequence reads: CAWRVRNEQFF. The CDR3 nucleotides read TGTGCCTGGAGGGTCCGCAATGAGCAGTTCTTC. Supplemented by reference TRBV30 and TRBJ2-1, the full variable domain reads SQTIHQWPATLVQPVGSPLSLECTVEGTSNPNLYWYRQAAGRGLQLLFYSVGIGQISSEVPQNLSASRPQDRQFILSSKKLLLSDSGFYLCAWRVRNEQFFGPGTRLTVL.

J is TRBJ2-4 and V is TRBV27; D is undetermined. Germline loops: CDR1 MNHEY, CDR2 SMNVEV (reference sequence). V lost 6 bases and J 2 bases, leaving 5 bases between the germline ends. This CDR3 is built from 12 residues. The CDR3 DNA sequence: TGTGCCAGCAGCAACACCAAAAACATTCAGTACTTC. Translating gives CASSNTKNIQYF.

For the CDR3, the DNA is TGTGCCAGCAGTTTATGGGCTAGCGGGCAAGAGACCCAGTACTTC. Protein sequence: CASSLWASGQETQYF. The genes are TRBV28 and TRBJ2-5; 8 bases fit TRBD2. This CDR3 has 15 amino acids. Per the germline V gene, CDR1 is MDHEN and CDR2 is SYDVKM. V was clipped by 0 bases and J by 2 bases; unmatched bases: 2.

CDR3 sequence reads: CASSVGGPLYEQYF. The CDR3 DNA is TGTGCCAGCAGCGTAGGTGGGCCTCTCTACGAGCAGTACTTC. This rearrangement joins TRBV9 to TRBJ2-7; D is uncertain. The CDR3 is 14 amino acids. The V end lost 0 bases, the J end lost 3 bases, and 10 bases lay between the germline ends. The germline gives CDR1 SGDLS, CDR2 YYNGEE.

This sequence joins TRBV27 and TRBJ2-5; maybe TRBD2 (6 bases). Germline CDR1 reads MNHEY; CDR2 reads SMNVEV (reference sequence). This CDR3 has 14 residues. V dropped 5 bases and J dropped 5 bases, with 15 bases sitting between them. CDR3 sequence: CASSPFGEVETQYF. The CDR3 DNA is TGTGCCAGCAGTCCTTTTGGGGAGGTGGAGACCCAGTACTTC.

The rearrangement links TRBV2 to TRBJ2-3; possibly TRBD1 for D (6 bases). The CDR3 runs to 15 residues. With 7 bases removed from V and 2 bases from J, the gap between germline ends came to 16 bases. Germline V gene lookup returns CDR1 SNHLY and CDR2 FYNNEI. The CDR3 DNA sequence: TGTGCCAGCACTCAGGGGTCTTTCGCCACAGATACGCAGTATTTT. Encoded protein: CASTQGSFATDTQYF.

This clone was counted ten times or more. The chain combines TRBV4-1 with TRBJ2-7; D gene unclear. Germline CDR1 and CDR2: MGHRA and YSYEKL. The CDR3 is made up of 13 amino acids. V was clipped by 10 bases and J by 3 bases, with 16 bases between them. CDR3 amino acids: CATIGWQNYEQYF. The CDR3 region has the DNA TGCGCCACTATCGGGTGGCAGAACTACGAGCAGTACTTC.

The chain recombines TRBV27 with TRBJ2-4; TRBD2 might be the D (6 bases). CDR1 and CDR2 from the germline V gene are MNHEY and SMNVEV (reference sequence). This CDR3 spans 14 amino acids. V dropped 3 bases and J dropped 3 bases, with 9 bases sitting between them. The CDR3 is CASSFGGFKNIQYF. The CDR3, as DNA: TGTGCCAGCAGTTTTGGGGGGTTCAAAAACATTCAGTACTTC.

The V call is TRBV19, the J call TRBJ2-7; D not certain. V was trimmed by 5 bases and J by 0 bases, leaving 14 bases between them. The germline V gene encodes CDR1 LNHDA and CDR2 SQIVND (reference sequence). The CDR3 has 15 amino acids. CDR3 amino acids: CASSSRTLDSYEQYF. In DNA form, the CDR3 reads TGTGCCAGTAGTTCTCGGACGTTGGACTCCTACGAGCAGTACTTC.

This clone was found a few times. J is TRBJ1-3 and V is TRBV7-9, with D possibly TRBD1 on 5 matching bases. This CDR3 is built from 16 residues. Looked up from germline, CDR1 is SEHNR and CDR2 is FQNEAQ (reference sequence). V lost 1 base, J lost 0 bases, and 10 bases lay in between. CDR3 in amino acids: CASSLVGDFSGNTIYF. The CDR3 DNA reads TGTGCCAGCAGCTTAGTAGGGGACTTCTCTGGAAACACCATATATTTT.

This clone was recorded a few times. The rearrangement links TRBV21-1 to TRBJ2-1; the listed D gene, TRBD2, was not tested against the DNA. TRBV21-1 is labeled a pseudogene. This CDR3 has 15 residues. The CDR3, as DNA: TGTGCCAGCAGCATGGCGGTCGGAAGATACAATGAGCAGTTCTTC. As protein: CASSMAVGRYNEQFF.

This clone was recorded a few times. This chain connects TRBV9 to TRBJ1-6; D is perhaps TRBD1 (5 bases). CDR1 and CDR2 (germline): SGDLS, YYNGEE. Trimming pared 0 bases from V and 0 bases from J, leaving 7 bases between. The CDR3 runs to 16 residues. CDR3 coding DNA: TGTGCCAGCAGCGTAGAAGACAGCTCCTATAATTCACCCCTCCACTTT. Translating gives CASSVEDSSYNSPLHF.

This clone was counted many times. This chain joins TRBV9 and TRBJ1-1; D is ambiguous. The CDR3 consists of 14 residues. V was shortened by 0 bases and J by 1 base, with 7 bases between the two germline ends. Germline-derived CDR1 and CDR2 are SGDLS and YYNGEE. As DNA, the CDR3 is TGTGCCAGCAGCGTAGCTCCGGGGAACACTGAAGCTTTCTTT. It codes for CASSVAPGNTEAFF.

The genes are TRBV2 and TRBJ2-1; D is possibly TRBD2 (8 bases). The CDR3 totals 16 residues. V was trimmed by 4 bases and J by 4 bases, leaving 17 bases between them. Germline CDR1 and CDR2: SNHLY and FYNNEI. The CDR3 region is CASSANLAGQYNEQFF. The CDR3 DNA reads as TGTGCCAGCAGTGCGAACTTAGCGGGACAGTACAATGAGCAGTTCTTC.

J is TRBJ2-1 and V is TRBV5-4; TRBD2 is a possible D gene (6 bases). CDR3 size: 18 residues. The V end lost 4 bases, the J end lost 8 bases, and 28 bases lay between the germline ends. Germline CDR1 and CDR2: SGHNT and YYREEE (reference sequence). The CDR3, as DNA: TGTGCCAGCAGCGATGGGGGGATCTTGCTAGCCGAACACCATGAGCAGTTCTTC. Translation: CASSDGGILLAEHHEQFF. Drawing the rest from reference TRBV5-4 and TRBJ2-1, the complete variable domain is ETGVTQSPTHLIKTRGQQVTLRCSSQSGHNTVSWYQQALGQGPQFIFQYYREEENGRGNFPPRFSGLQFPNYSSELNVNALELDDSALYLCASSDGGILLAEHHEQFFGPGTRLTVL.